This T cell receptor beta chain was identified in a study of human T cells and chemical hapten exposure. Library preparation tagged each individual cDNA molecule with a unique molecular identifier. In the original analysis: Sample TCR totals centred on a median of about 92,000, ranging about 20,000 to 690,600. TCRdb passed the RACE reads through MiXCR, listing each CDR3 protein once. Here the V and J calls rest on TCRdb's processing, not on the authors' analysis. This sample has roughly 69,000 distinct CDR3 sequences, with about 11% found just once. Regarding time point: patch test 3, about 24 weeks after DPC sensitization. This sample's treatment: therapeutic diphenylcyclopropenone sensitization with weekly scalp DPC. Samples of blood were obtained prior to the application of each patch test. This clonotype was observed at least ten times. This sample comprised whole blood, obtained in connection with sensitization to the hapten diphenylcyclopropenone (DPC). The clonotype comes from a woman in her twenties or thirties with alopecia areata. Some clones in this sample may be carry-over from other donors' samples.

CDR3 bases: TGCGCCAGCAGCCAAGAGGCGGCGGAGAGGAGGAACGAGCAGTACTTC. Translation gives CASSQEAAERRNEQYF. This chain connects TRBV4-1 to TRBJ2-7; perhaps TRBD2 as D (5 bases). CDR1 and CDR2 (germline): MGHRA, YSYEKL. The CDR3 spans 16 residues. V was cut by 0 bases and J by 5 bases, with 17 bases left in between.